This T cell receptor (beta chain) was sequenced in a study of blood T cell repertoires in COVID-19. Study-wide context: Sites across the United States, Italy and Spain contributed samples from acute and convalescent COVID-19.

The CDR3 has 15 amino acids. The junction had 3 bases not matched to a gene; V was cut back by 3 bases and J by 1 base. The germline V gene encodes CDR1 PRHDT and CDR2 FYEKMQ (reference sequence). In the source study's methods: Researchers report that nucleated cell counts were estimated from reference gene primer amplification. The data were produced by immunoSEQ multiplex PCR, yet TCRdb's version contains in-frame clones alone and is incomplete. Clone size and the V and J calls come from that table; the DNA yielded D and trimming. Counted here are 240,000 or so clones, around 86% occurring once; the ten biggest clones make up less than 8.5%.

The sequence came from a woman between 70 and 85 years old with active or convalescent COVID-19. The J gene is TRBJ1-1, the V gene TRBV13; TRBD1 agrees at 9 bases. Sequencing was carried out using peripheral blood. The DNA for the CDR3 is TGTGCCAGCAGCTTTCCGACAGGGGGGAACACTGAAGCTTTCTTT. It is translated as CASSFPTGGNTEAFF.